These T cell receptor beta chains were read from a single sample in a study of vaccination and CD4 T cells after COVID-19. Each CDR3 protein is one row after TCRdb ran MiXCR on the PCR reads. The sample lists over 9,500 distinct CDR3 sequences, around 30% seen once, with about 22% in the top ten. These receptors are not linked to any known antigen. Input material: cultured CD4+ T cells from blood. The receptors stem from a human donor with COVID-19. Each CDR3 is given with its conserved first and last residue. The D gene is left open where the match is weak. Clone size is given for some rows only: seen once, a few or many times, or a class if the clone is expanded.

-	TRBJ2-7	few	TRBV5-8	TGTGCCAGCAGCTCACGGGGGAGCTCCTACGAGCAGTACTTC	CASSSRGSSYEQYF
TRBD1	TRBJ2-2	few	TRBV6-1	TGTGCCAGCAGTCTCCGGACAGGGGGCGGCACCGGGGAGCTGTTTTTT	CASSLRTGGGTGELFF
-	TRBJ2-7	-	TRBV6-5	TGTGCCAGCAGTTATCGCCCCACAGGACCCTCCTACAAGCAGTACTTC	CASSYRPTGPSYKQYF
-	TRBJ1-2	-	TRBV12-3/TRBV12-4	TGTGCCAGCAGTTCCCGGGGTGTCGAGGGGGTAGGCGTTAAGGGCTACACCTTC	CASSSRGVEGVGVKGYTF
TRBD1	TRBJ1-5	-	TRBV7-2	TGTGCCAGCAGCCCGGGACAGGGTCAGCCCCAGCATTTT	CASSPGQGQPQHF
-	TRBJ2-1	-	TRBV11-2	TGTGCCAGCAGCAAGAGACTAGAAGTCAATGAGCAGTTCTTC	CASSKRLEVNEQFF
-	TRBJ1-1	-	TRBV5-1	TGCGCCAGCAGCCCCGGGACAAACCTCTACACTGAAGCTTTCTTT	CASSPGTNLYTEAFF
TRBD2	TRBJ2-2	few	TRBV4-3	TGCGCCAGCAGCCCCGATCCTTCTAGCGGGGGCACCGGGGAGCTGTTTTTT	CASSPDPSSGGTGELFF
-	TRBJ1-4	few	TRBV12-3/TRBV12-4	TGTGCCAGCAGTTCCTGGCAGGGAGGTGAAAAACTGTTTTTT	CASSSWQGGEKLFF
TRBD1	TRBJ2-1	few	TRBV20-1	TGCAGTGCTCAGGGACAGGAATACAATGAGCAGTTCTTC	CSAQGQEYNEQFF
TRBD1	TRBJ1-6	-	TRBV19	TGTGCCAGCCGGGAAACGGGACAGGGTAATTCACCCCTCCACTTT	CASRETGQGNSPLHF
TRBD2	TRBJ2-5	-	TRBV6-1	TGTGCCAGCAGTACCAGCGGGGGGGCCCCGGAGACCCAGTACTTC	CASSTSGGAPETQYF
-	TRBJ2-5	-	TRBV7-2	TGTGCCAGCAGCGCACAAAACCCCGGGTCCCCAAATAGATACCAAGAGACCCAGTACTTC	CASSAQNPGSPNRYQETQYF
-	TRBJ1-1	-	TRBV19	TGTGCCAGTCAGCGGGACGCCGAAAGGTGGGAAGCTTTCTTT	CASQRDAERWEAFF
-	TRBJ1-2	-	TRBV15	TGTGCCACCAGCAGGGACAGCTACAACTATGGCTACACCTTC	CATSRDSYNYGYTF
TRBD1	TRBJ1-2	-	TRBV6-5	TGTGCCAGCAGTTACTTATCAACAGGGGACAGTCGCTACACCTTC	CASSYLSTGDSRYTF
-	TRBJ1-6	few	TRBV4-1	TGCGCCAGCAGCCTCTTGGAGCATAATAATTCACCCCTCCACTTT	CASSLLEHNNSPLHF
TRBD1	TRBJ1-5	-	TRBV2	TGTGCCAGCAGAGGACAGGGCGAGAGGGGTCAGCCCCAGCATTTT	CASRGQGERGQPQHF
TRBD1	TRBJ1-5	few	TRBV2	TGTGCCAGCATGGGGACAGGGCGTGGCAATCAGCCCCAGCATTTT	CASMGTGRGNQPQHF
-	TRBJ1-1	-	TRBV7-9	TGTGCCTGTCAGGCGGGGGCCTCGGGGACTGAAGCTTTCTTT	CACQAGASGTEAFF
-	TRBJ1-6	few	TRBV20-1	TGCAGTCCGCGGGGGGAGAATAATTCACCCCTCCACTTT	CSPRGENNSPLHF
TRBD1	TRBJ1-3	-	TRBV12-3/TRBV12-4	TGTGCCAGCAGCGTAGGGGACAGGCGCCTTGGAAACACCATATATTTT	CASSVGDRRLGNTIYF
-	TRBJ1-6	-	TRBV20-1	TGCAGTGCCCAAAGCCAGGGGACGGTAAATTCACCCCTCCACTTT	CSAQSQGTVNSPLHF
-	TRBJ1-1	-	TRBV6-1	TGTGCCAGCGGGCGAACGTGGGATACTGAAGCTTTCTTT	CASGRTWDTEAFF
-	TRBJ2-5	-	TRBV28	TGTGCCAGCAGTTTATTAACAGACTCGGAGACCCAGTACTTC	CASSLLTDSETQYF
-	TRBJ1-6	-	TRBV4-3	TGCGCCAGCAGCCAAGATGTGGCGGTGAGCTCCTATAATTCACCCCTCCACTTT	CASSQDVAVSSYNSPLHF
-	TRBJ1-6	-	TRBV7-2	TGTGCCAGCAGGACAAGCGGGGCCTTCTCCTATAATTCACCCCTCCACTTT	CASRTSGAFSYNSPLHF
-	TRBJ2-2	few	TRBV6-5	TGTGCCAGCAGTTACTCCGAGGTCCGGTCCGGGGAGCTGTTTTTT	CASSYSEVRSGELFF
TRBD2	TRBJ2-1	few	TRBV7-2	TGTGCCAGCAGCCCAATGGGACTAGCGGGGGGTTCCAATGAGCAGTTCTTC	CASSPMGLAGGSNEQFF
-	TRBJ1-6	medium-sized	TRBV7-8	TGTGCCAGCAGCGGGGAGGTGGGGAGCTCCTATAATTCACCCCTCCACTTT	CASSGEVGSSYNSPLHF
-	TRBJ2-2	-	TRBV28	TGTGCCAGCACCCAACAGGGAGCCGGGGAGCTGTTTTTT	CASTQQGAGELFF
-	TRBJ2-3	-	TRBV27	TGTGCCAGCAGTTTTGGTGGGAAACGCACAGATACGCAGTATTTT	CASSFGGKRTDTQYF
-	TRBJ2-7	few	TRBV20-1	TGCAGTGCTAGGAGCCTCGCGAGCTCCTACGAGCAGTACTTC	CSARSLASSYEQYF
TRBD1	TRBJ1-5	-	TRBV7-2	TGTGCCAGCAGCTTAGGGGACAGGGGTAATCAGCCCCAGCATTTT	CASSLGDRGNQPQHF
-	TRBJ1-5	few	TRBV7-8	TGTGCCAGCAGCTTTCAGGTTCAGACGGATTATAGCAATCAGCCCCAGCATTTT	CASSFQVQTDYSNQPQHF
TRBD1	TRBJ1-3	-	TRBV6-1	TGTGCCAGCAGTCGACAGGGATATTCTGGAAACACCATATATTTT	CASSRQGYSGNTIYF
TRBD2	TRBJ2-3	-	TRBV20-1	TGCAGTGCTAGTCAACTAGCGGGGGCCGTCACGCAGTATTTT	CSASQLAGAVTQYF
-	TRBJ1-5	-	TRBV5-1	TGTGCCAGCAGCTTGGTTTCGGGTAACAATCAGCCCCAGCATTTT	CASSLVSGNNQPQHF
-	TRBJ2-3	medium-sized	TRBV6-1	TGTGCCAGCAGTGACACGGCGGGGGCGGATACGCAGTATTTT	CASSDTAGADTQYF
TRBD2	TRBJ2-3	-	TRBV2	TGTGCCAGCAGGGGGGGAGGACTAGCGTTAGCAGATACGCAGTATTTT	CASRGGGLALADTQYF
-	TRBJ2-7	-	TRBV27	TGTGCCAGCAGTTTACAAGCCATGGGAAGCGAGCAGTACTTC	CASSLQAMGSEQYF
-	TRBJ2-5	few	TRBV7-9	TGTGCCAGCAGCTTAGATGTCGGTGGACTTCTCCAAGAGACCCAGTACTTC	CASSLDVGGLLQETQYF
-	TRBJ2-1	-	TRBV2	TGTGCCAGCAGCTGGGGGGACAGTCTCCCGGGTGAGCAGTTCTTC	CASSWGDSLPGEQFF
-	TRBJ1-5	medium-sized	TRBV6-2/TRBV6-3	TGTGCCAGCAGCCCACGGATGGGACAGCCCCAGCATTTT	CASSPRMGQPQHF
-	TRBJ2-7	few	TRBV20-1	TGCAGTGCTCAACAGGGTCATATGGACGAGCAGTACTTC	CSAQQGHMDEQYF
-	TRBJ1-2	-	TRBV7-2	TGTGCCAGCAGCTTAAACCCAGCCCCATCGAGAAGTGGCTACACCTTC	CASSLNPAPSRSGYTF
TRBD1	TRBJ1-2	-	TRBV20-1	TGCAGTGCTTTTTCGACAGGGGTAAACTATGGCTACACCTTC	CSAFSTGVNYGYTF
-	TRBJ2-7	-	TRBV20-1	TGCAGTGCCACTACGCCCCACGAGCAGTACTTC	CSATTPHEQYF
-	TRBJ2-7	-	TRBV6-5	TGTGCCAGCAGTTACTCGAGGCCAGATTACTACGAGCAGTACTTC	CASSYSRPDYYEQYF
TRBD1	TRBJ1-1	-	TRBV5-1	TGCGCCAGCAGCTTTGGATTGCTACAGGGGGCCAACAACACTGAAGCTTTCTTT	CASSFGLLQGANNTEAFF
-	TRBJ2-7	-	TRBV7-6	TGTGCCAGCAGCTTATCCAGGGGCTACGAGCAGTACTTC	CASSLSRGYEQYF
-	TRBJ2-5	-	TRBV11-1	TGTGCCAGCAGCCCCTCCCGCGAGACCCAGTACTTC	CASSPSRETQYF
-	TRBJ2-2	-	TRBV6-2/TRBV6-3	TGTGCCAGCAGTTACCCGGGGGGCCAGGGTTGGAACACCGGGGAGCTGTTTTTT	CASSYPGGQGWNTGELFF
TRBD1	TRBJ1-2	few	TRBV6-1	TGTGCCAGCATGAGGGACAGTGCTAACTATGGCTACACCTTC	CASMRDSANYGYTF
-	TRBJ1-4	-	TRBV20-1	TGCAGTGCTAGTAGGGGGGGTACAACTAATGAAAAACTGTTTTTT	CSASRGGTTNEKLFF
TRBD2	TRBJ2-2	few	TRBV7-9	TGTGCCAGCAGCCCTTCCCCAGCGGGGGGAACCGGGGAGCTGTTTTTT	CASSPSPAGGTGELFF
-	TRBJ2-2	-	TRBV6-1	TGTGCCAGCAGTGCTCATGCCCTGCCCGAGCTGTTTTTT	CASSAHALPELFF